These 17 T cell receptor beta chains came from one sample sequenced in a study of blood T cells in healthy people across ages. Primed by a sample-barcoded 5' primer and a J-beta primer mix, a second PCR proceeded for about 6 to 11 cycles. TCRdb reanalysed the 5' RACE reads using MiXCR and keeps one entry per CDR3 protein. The profile covers some 1.5 million distinct CDR3 sequences, with less than 45% appearing a single time and over 3.5% taken by the ten largest. The sample consisted of blood. Receptors were obtained from a woman aged 18-29 years in good health.

The chain recombines TRBV10-3 with TRBJ2-7; D perhaps matches TRBD2 (6 bases). Deletions cut 3 bases from V and 6 bases from J, with 12 bases between. Germline V gene sequence: CDR1 ENHRY, CDR2 SYGVKD. The length of the CDR3 is 13 residues. Here the CDR3 reads CAISDRGSSEQYF. Here the CDR3 DNA reads TGTGCCATCAGTGATCGGGGGAGTTCCGAGCAGTACTTC.

This clonotype was seen once. The chain uses TRBV28 and TRBJ1-5, with D possibly being TRBD1 (5 bases). V lost 1 base to trimming and J lost 5 bases, with 9 bases between them. This CDR3 has 14 residues. Germline V gene sequence: CDR1 MDHEN, CDR2 SYDVKM. The CDR3 here is CASSLSRVDQPQHF. In DNA, the CDR3 is TGTGCCAGCAGTTTATCCAGGGTGGATCAGCCCCAGCATTTT.

The rearrangement links TRBV7-9 to TRBJ1-1; D not resolved. Trimming took 6 bases from V and 5 from J, leaving 19 bases between them. There are 15 residues in the CDR3. The germline V gene encodes CDR1 SEHNR and CDR2 FQNEAQ (reference sequence). CDR3 DNA: TGTGCCAGCAGACCTTTCCTGGGGATGGGGACTGAAGCTTTCTTT. This sequence encodes CASRPFLGMGTEAFF.

There are a few counts of this clonotype. The chain combines TRBV20-1 with TRBJ1-5, with D perhaps matching TRBD1 (5 bases). The CDR3 totals 16 residues. Trimming removed 3 bases from V and 2 bases from J, with 17 bases in between. The V gene's germline CDR1 is DFQATT and CDR2 SNEGSKA (reference sequence). The CDR3 nucleotides read TGCAGTGCTAGCCGTGGGGGACGGTGGGGCAATCAGCCCCAGCATTTT. Translating gives CSASRGGRWGNQPQHF.

This chain joins TRBV27 and TRBJ1-2, with TRBD1 as a possible D gene (6 bases). Germline V CDR1 and CDR2: MNHEY, SMNVEV (reference sequence). This CDR3 has 15 residues. The V and J ends lost 0 bases and 5 bases respectively, with 13 bases between them. CDR3 region: CASSLSPQGVYGYTF. The CDR3 DNA is TGTGCCAGCAGTTTATCCCCACAGGGAGTGTATGGCTACACCTTC.

This chain uses TRBV6-6 with TRBJ2-3, with TRBD2 matching 13 bases. This CDR3 contains 15 residues. V shed 10 bases, J shed 2 bases, and the junction held 6 bases outside the gene matches. The germline gives CDR1 MNHNY, CDR2 SVGAGI (reference sequence). The CDR3 nucleotides are TGTGCCACCAGGACTAGCGGGAGCGTCACAGATACGCAGTATTTT. It codes for CATRTSGSVTDTQYF.

The CDR3 is CASSFAAAPGLAGDTQYF. Here the CDR3 DNA reads TGCGCCAGCAGCTTTGCCGCGGCACCGGGACTAGCGGGAGATACGCAGTATTTT. The genes are TRBV5-1 and TRBJ2-3, with 12 bases matching TRBD2. This CDR3 contains 18 residues. Germline V gene data show CDR1 as SGHRS and CDR2 as YFSETQ. J lost 5 bases, V lost 2 bases, and 12 bases had no gene match.

The chain is built from TRBV27 and TRBJ1-1; TRBD1 matches at 9 bases. The germline CDR1 and CDR2 sequences are MNHEY and SMNVEV (reference sequence). V gave up 6 bases and J gave up 10 bases; unmatched junction bases: 15. CDR3 length: 15 residues. The CDR3: CASRPTGGAHIRAFF. As DNA, the CDR3 is TGTGCCAGCAGACCTACAGGGGGCGCGCATATTAGAGCTTTCTTT.

The chain joins TRBV6-5 to TRBJ1-6; D remains ambiguous. Deletions cut 6 bases from V and 4 bases from J, with 10 bases between. Germline V gene data show CDR1 as MNHEY and CDR2 as SVGAGI. This CDR3 has 14 residues. The CDR3 nucleotides read TGTGCCAGCAGGGCGGCAGGATATAATTCACCCCTCCACTTT. Protein sequence: CASRAAGYNSPLHF.

This clonotype was recorded once. V is TRBV29-1 and J is TRBJ1-2; a possible D gene is TRBD1 (5 bases). Germline values: CDR1 SQVTM, CDR2 ANQGSEA. The CDR3 covers 14 residues. The V gene lost 6 bases and the J gene lost 6 bases, with 20 bases spanning the gap. CDR3 in amino acids: CSVAGAGILDGYTF. The CDR3 nucleotides are TGCAGCGTCGCCGGAGCAGGGATTTTGGATGGCTACACCTTC.

The CDR3 is CASSASGGTYNEQFF. DNA for the CDR3: TGTGCCAGCAGCGCCTCTGGGGGTACCTACAATGAGCAGTTCTTC. The rearrangement uses TRBV7-9 and TRBJ2-1; D may match TRBD1 or TRBD2 (5 bases each). With 5 bases removed from V and 2 bases from J, the gap between germline ends came to 13 bases. Germline assignment: CDR1 SEHNR and CDR2 FQNEAQ (reference sequence). This CDR3 is built from 15 residues.

This clonotype was counted a few times. The V and J genes are TRBV28 and TRBJ1-5; perhaps TRBD1 as D (5 bases). V shed 5 bases and J shed 0 bases, with 17 bases lying between them. CDR3 length equals 17 residues. From germline, CDR1 is MDHEN and CDR2 SYDVKM. As DNA, the CDR3 is TGTGCCAGCAGTATCAGGGCGAGGGTTTATAGCAATCAGCCCCAGCATTTT. Encoded protein: CASSIRARVYSNQPQHF.

The chain links TRBV29-1 to TRBJ1-1; tentative D call: TRBD1 (5 bases). CDR1 and CDR2 (germline): SQVTM, ANQGSEA. The CDR3 runs 12 residues. V was trimmed by 6 bases and J by 7 bases, leaving 15 bases between them. This chain's CDR3 is CSVNWGFGEAFF. The CDR3, as DNA: TGCAGCGTCAACTGGGGGTTTGGTGAAGCTTTCTTT.

The chain uses TRBV2 and TRBJ2-2; a possible D gene is TRBD1 (5 bases). Germline CDR1 SNHLY, CDR2 FYNNEI. This CDR3 spans 16 amino acids. Trimming took 1 base from V and 3 from J, leaving 12 bases between them. CDR3 coding DNA: TGTGCCAGCAGTGAAGTACAGGACGACTACACCGGGGAGCTGTTTTTT. Its protein product is CASSEVQDDYTGELFF.

The chain joins TRBV11-3 to TRBJ2-3, with a possible D match to TRBD2 (6 bases). The CDR3 spans 15 residues. V was pared by 5 bases and J by 2 bases, with 14 bases between. The V gene's germline CDR1 is SGHNT and CDR2 YENEEA. CDR3 sequence: CASSPMGLFTDTQYF. In DNA, the CDR3 is TGTGCCAGCAGCCCCATGGGACTCTTCACAGATACGCAGTATTTT. Using reference TRBV11-3 and TRBJ2-3 for the parts outside the CDR3, the full variable domain is EAGVVQSPRYKIIEKKQPVAFWCNPISGHNTLYWYLQNLGQGPELLIRYENEEAVDDSQLPKDRFSAERLKGVDSTLKIQPAELGDSAVYLCASSPMGLFTDTQYFGPGTRLTVL.

CDR3 amino acids: CASSRWTESAFF. The CDR3 nucleotides read TGTGCCAGCAGCCGATGGACAGAGTCGGCTTTCTTT. The chain combines TRBV5-6 with TRBJ1-1; D might be TRBD1 (6 bases). The CDR3 is 12 amino acids. Trimming removed 4 bases from V and 11 bases from J, with 15 bases in between. Germline V gene sequence: CDR1 SGHDT, CDR2 YYEEEE.

In its sample, this clonotype was seen a few times. The chain employs TRBV7-2 and TRBJ2-7; D remains ambiguous. The CDR3 runs to 13 residues. Germline V gene sequence: CDR1 SGHTA, CDR2 FQGNSA. Trimming removed 7 bases at V and 1 base at J, with 11 bases between. CDR3 DNA sequence: TGTGCCAGCAAGTCGTTCCGTTCCTACGAGCAGTACTTC. This sequence encodes CASKSFRSYEQYF.